This is a list of T cell receptor beta chains from one sample in a study of post-analysis software for immune sequencing data. TCRdb re-derived calls from the PCR reads in MiXCR, one entry per CDR3 protein. Among roughly 400,000 distinct CDR3 sequences listed, roughly 40% were seen once. The sequencing sample was made of blood. These TCRs come from a girl aged 2 to 9 with multiple sclerosis. Each CDR3 is given with its conserved first and last residue. The D gene is left open where the match is weak. Expanded clones are given a class, and other clones once, few, many or no size at all.

DNA	CDR3	size	V	D	J
TGTGCCAGCAGTTACAGGGCCATCTCGACGACTAATGAAAAACTGTTTTTT	CASSYRAISTTNEKLFF	few	TRBV11-2	.	TRBJ1-4
TGTGCCAGCAGCTCCCGGGACAGGGACTACGAGCAGTACTTC	CASSSRDRDYEQYF	few	TRBV9	TRBD1	TRBJ2-7
TGTGCCGGCAGTTACACACCCGGGGACAGGAACGACAATGAGCAGTTCTTC	CAGSYTPGDRNDNEQFF	.	TRBV6-6	TRBD1	TRBJ2-1
TGCAGCGTCGGACTAGCGGGAGGGGTGGGAGATACGCAGTATTTT	CSVGLAGGVGDTQYF	.	TRBV29-1	TRBD2	TRBJ2-3
TGCGCCAGCAGCCCGGTCCTGGGCAATCAGCCCCAGCATTTT	CASSPVLGNQPQHF	few	TRBV4-3	.	TRBJ1-5
TGTGCCAGCAGTTTTGAGAAGTACCCCACCAGGAACGAGCAGTACTTC	CASSFEKYPTRNEQYF	few	TRBV28	.	TRBJ2-7
TGTGCCAGTACACCGCACCTGACAGGGGACGGGGTATCGTACTATGGCTACACCTTC	CASTPHLTGDGVSYYGYTF	.	TRBV6-1	TRBD1	TRBJ1-2
TGTGCCAGCAGTTTTTGGACGGTCGATCCCCTCGCCTACAGTGAGCAGTTCTTC	CASSFWTVDPLAYSEQFF	.	TRBV12-3/TRBV12-4	.	TRBJ2-1
TGTGCCAGCAGCCCTTCTTTGGACACTGAAGCTTTCTTT	CASSPSLDTEAFF	.	TRBV2	.	TRBJ1-1
TGCAGTGCTAGAAAGCGGATTTCACCCCTCCACTTT	CSARKRISPLHF	.	TRBV20-1	.	TRBJ1-6